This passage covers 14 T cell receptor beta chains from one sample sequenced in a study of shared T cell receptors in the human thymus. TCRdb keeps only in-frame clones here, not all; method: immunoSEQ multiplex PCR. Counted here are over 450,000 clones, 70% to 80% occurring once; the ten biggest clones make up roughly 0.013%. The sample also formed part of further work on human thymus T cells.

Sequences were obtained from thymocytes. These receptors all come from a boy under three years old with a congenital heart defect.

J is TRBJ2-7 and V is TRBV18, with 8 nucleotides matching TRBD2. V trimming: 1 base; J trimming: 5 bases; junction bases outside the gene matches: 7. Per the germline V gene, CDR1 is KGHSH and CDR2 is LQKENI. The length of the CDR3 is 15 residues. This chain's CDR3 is CASSPLAAGDNEQYF. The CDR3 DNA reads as TGTGCCAGCTCACCACTCGCAGCGGGAGACAACGAGCAGTACTTC.

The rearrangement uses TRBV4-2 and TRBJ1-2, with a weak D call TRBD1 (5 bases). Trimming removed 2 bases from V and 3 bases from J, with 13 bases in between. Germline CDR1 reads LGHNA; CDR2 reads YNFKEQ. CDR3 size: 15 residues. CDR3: CASSQPQGGDYGYTF. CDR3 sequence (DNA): TGTGCCAGCAGCCAACCTCAGGGAGGGGACTATGGCTACACCTTC.

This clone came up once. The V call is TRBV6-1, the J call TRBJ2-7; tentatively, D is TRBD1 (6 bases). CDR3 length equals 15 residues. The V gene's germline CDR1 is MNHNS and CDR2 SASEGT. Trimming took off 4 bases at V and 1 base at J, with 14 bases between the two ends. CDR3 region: CASSGDRTISYEQYF. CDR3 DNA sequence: TGTGCCAGCAGTGGAGACAGGACGATTTCCTACGAGCAGTACTTC.

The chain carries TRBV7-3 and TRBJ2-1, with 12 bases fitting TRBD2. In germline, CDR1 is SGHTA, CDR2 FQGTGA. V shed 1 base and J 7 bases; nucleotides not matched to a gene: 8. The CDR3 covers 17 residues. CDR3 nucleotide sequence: TGTGCCAGCAGCTTAAAGTGGGGGCTAGCGGGAGGGAATGAGCAGTTCTTC. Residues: CASSLKWGLAGGNEQFF.

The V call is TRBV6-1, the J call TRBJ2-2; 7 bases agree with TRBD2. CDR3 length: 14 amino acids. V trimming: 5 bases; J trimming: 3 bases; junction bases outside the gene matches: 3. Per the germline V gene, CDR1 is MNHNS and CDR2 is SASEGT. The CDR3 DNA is TGTGCCAGCAGTCGGACTAGAGACACCGGGGAGCTGTTTTTT. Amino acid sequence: CASSRTRDTGELFF.

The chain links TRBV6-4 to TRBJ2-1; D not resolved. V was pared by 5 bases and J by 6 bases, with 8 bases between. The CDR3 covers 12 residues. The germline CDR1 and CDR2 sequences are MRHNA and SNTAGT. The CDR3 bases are TGTGCCAGCAGTCGAAACTTCAATGAGCAGTTCTTC. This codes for CASSRNFNEQFF.

The CDR3 sequence: CASRPHWGPNYGYTF. In DNA, the CDR3 is TGTGCCAGCAGACCTCATTGGGGGCCTAACTATGGCTACACCTTC. The chain uses TRBV6-1 and TRBJ1-2; perhaps TRBD1 as D (6 bases). Trimming cost V 6 bases and J 0 bases, with 14 bases left between them. This CDR3 comprises 15 residues. Germline loops: CDR1 MNHNS, CDR2 SASEGT.

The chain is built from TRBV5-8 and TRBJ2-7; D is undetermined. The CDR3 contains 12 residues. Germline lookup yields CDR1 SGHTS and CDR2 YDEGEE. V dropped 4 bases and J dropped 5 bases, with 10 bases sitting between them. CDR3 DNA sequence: TGTGCCAGCAGCCTCATGAGGAACGAGCAGTACTTC. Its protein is CASSLMRNEQYF.

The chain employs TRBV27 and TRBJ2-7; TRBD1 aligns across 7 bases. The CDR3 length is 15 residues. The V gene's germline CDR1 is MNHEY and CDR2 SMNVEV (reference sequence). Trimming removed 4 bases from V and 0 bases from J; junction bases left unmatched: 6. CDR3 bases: TGTGCCAGCAGTTACGAGACAGGGCCCTCCTACGAGCAGTACTTC. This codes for CASSYETGPSYEQYF.

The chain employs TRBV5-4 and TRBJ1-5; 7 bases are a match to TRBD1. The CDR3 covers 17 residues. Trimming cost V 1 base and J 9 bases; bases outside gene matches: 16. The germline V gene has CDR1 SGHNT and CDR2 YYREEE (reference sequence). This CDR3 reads CASSLRRGRGPVGPQHF. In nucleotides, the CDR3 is TGTGCCAGCAGCTTGAGGAGGGGGCGCGGGCCGGTCGGGCCCCAGCATTTT.

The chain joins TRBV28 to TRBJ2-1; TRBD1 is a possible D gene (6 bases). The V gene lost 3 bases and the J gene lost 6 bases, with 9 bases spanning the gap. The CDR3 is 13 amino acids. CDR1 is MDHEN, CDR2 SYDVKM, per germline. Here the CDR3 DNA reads TGTGCCAGCAGTTTCCAGGGGATCAATGAGCAGTTCTTC. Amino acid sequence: CASSFQGINEQFF. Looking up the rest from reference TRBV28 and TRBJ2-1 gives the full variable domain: DVKVTQSSRYLVKRTGEKVFLECVQDMDHENMFWYRQDPGLGLRLIYFSYDVKMKEKGDIPEGYSVSREKKERFSLILESASTNQTSMYLCASSFQGINEQFFGPGTRLTVL.

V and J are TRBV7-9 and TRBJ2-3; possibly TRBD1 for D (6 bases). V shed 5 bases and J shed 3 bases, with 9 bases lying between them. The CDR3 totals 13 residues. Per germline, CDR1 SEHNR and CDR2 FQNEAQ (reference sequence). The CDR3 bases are TGTGCCAGCAGCCTGGACAGAACAGATACGCAGTATTTT. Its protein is CASSLDRTDTQYF.

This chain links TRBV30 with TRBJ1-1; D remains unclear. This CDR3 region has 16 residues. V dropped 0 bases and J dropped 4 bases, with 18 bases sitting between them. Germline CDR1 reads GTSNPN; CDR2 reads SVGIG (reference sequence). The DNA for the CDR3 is TGTGCCTGGAGTGTACCAGTGGGAGAGCTTGGCACTGAAGCTTTCTTT. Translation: CAWSVPVGELGTEAFF.

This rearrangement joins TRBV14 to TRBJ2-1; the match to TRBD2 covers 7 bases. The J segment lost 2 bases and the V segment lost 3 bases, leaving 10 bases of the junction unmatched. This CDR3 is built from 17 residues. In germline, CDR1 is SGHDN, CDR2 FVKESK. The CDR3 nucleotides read TGTGCCAGCAGCCACCACGCTAGCGGAGAAACCTACAATGAGCAGTTCTTC. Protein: CASSHHASGETYNEQFF.